Listed below are T cell receptor beta chains from one sample, sequenced in a study of blood T cells in healthy people across ages. TCRdb re-called the 5' RACE reads with MiXCR, one entry per CDR3 protein. The table includes about 1 million distinct CDR3 sequences, 45% detected once. Specimen: blood. The source is a woman aged 55 to 70 in good health. The CDR3 runs from the conserved cysteine through the conserved F or W. A D gene is named only where the DNA matches it firmly. The listing skips clone size in some rows; elsewhere it reads once, few, many or a size class.

j_gene: TRBJ2-1
v_gene: TRBV12-3/TRBV12-4
abundance: few
d_gene: TRBD1
CDR3nt: TGTGCCAGCACCTCCCCCGTGGGACAGGGATTAAATGAGCAGTTCTTC
CDR3aa: CASTSPVGQGLNEQFF

j_gene: TRBJ2-3
v_gene: TRBV10-3
abundance: many
d_gene: TRBD1
CDR3nt: TGTGCCATCAGTGGACAGGGGTCTAAAGATACGCAGTATTTT
CDR3aa: CAISGQGSKDTQYF

j_gene: TRBJ2-7
v_gene: TRBV15
abundance: few
d_gene: -
CDR3nt: TGTGCCACCAGCAGAGATGTCGGAGCCTACGAGCAGTACTTC
CDR3aa: CATSRDVGAYEQYF

j_gene: TRBJ2-1
v_gene: TRBV5-6
abundance: -
d_gene: TRBD1
CDR3nt: TGTGCCAGCAGCCCCACAGGGGACGTAATCAATGAGCAGTTCTTC
CDR3aa: CASSPTGDVINEQFF

j_gene: TRBJ1-4
v_gene: TRBV20-1
abundance: -
d_gene: -
CDR3nt: TGCAGTGCTAGCCGCGCGGGGGCAACTAATGAAAAACTGTTTTTT
CDR3aa: CSASRAGATNEKLFF

j_gene: TRBJ2-4
v_gene: TRBV7-9
abundance: -
d_gene: -
CDR3nt: TGTGCCAGCAGCTTAGGGTACAGGGAGGAGCAGTACTTC
CDR3aa: CASSLGYREEQYF

j_gene: TRBJ2-7
v_gene: TRBV10-3
abundance: few
d_gene: -
CDR3nt: TGTGCCATCAGCGAGGGGGTTTCTTTCTACGAGCAGTACTTC
CDR3aa: CAISEGVSFYEQYF

j_gene: TRBJ2-5
v_gene: TRBV11-2
abundance: -
d_gene: -
CDR3nt: TGTGCCAGCAGCTTAGAGTGGGTATCTGAGGAGACCCAGTACTTC
CDR3aa: CASSLEWVSEETQYF

j_gene: TRBJ2-7
v_gene: TRBV4-2
abundance: -
d_gene: TRBD2
CDR3nt: TGTGCCAGCAGCCAAGATCCAGTGACTAGCGGGATGAGCGAGCAGTACTTC
CDR3aa: CASSQDPVTSGMSEQYF

j_gene: TRBJ1-4
v_gene: TRBV7-8
abundance: -
d_gene: -
CDR3nt: TGTGCCAGCAGCTTAGACCACCGATTTGCAACTAATGAAAAACTGTTTTTT
CDR3aa: CASSLDHRFATNEKLFF

j_gene: TRBJ2-5
v_gene: TRBV2
abundance: -
d_gene: -
CDR3nt: TGTGCCAGCACAATGACGGAGACCCAGTACTTC
CDR3aa: CASTMTETQYF

j_gene: TRBJ2-6
v_gene: TRBV2
abundance: few
d_gene: -
CDR3nt: TGTGCCAGCAGAAAGACAGGTACTGGGGCCAACGTCCTGACTTTC
CDR3aa: CASRKTGTGANVLTF

j_gene: TRBJ1-2
v_gene: TRBV10-3
abundance: -
d_gene: -
CDR3nt: TGTGCCATCACTAACAGCAATGGCTACACCTTC
CDR3aa: CAITNSNGYTF

j_gene: TRBJ1-5
v_gene: TRBV24-1
abundance: -
d_gene: -
CDR3nt: TGTGCCACCAGTGACGCCTTCACGGGGGACCGTCAGCATTTT
CDR3aa: CATSDAFTGDRQHF

j_gene: TRBJ1-1
v_gene: TRBV5-1
abundance: few
d_gene: -
CDR3nt: TGCGCCAGCGACAAGGGAGGAGGCACTGAAGCTTTCTTT
CDR3aa: CASDKGGGTEAFF

j_gene: TRBJ2-3
v_gene: TRBV10-2
abundance: few
d_gene: TRBD2
CDR3nt: TGCGCCAGCAGTGTGACTAGCGGGAGGGCCCCCACAGATACGCAGTATTTT
CDR3aa: CASSVTSGRAPTDTQYF

j_gene: TRBJ2-7
v_gene: TRBV21-1
abundance: -
d_gene: -
CDR3nt: TGTGCCAGCTCGGGGCTCTCCAGCGGGTCCTACGAGCAGTACTTC
CDR3aa: CASSGLSSGSYEQYF

j_gene: TRBJ2-5
v_gene: TRBV5-1
abundance: few
d_gene: -
CDR3nt: TGCGCCAGCAGCTTGTACAGGGTGGAGACCCAGTACTTC
CDR3aa: CASSLYRVETQYF

j_gene: TRBJ1-1
v_gene: TRBV20-1
abundance: -
d_gene: -
CDR3nt: TGCAGTGCTAGAGGCGCCAGGAACACTGAAGCTTTCTTT
CDR3aa: CSARGARNTEAFF

j_gene: TRBJ2-7
v_gene: TRBV10-3
abundance: -
d_gene: -
CDR3nt: TGTGTCATCAGTCCCGGGGCCTTGAACTACGAGCAGTACTTC
CDR3aa: CVISPGALNYEQYF

j_gene: TRBJ2-3
v_gene: TRBV9
abundance: -
d_gene: TRBD2
CDR3nt: TGTGCCAGCAGCGTAAATCTAGCGGGAGAGACAGATACGCAGTATTTT
CDR3aa: CASSVNLAGETDTQYF

j_gene: TRBJ2-7
v_gene: TRBV20-1
abundance: few
d_gene: -
CDR3nt: TGCAGTGCTAGCGGTGTGGAGCGGAGGCCCGACGAGCAGTACTTC
CDR3aa: CSASGVERRPDEQYF

j_gene: TRBJ2-7
v_gene: TRBV5-1
abundance: -
d_gene: -
CDR3nt: TGCGCCAGCAGCTTGGCCCCAGCGGCTAACGACTACGAGCAGTACTTC
CDR3aa: CASSLAPAANDYEQYF

j_gene: TRBJ2-3
v_gene: TRBV27
abundance: -
d_gene: -
CDR3nt: TGTGCCAGCAGCCCTCTCCGCGGGACTGGGATCACAGATACGCAGTATTTT
CDR3aa: CASSPLRGTGITDTQYF

j_gene: TRBJ1-2
v_gene: TRBV21-1
abundance: -
d_gene: -
CDR3nt: TGTGCCAGCAGCAAAGATCACAGGGGTCGGGCTGGCTACACCTTC
CDR3aa: CASSKDHRGRAGYTF